The 27 T cell receptor beta chains in this list originate from one sample, sequenced in a study of cytomegalovirus exposure and HLA in healthy donors. 13 Jbeta primers and 60 Vbeta primers were used for the PCR. Clones were sequenced by immunoSEQ multiplex PCR, and TCRdb holds only the in-frame ones, with some missing. The data contain about 70,000 clones, just under 75% of them singletons. The material sequenced was PBMCs. These receptors originate from a human donor in good health.

V is TRBV5-6 and J is TRBJ2-5, with D hard to call. CDR1 is SGHDT and CDR2 is YYEEEE in the germline V gene. The length of the CDR3 is 14 residues. The ends were cut back, 0 bases at V and 2 bases at J, with 8 bases in the middle. The CDR3 protein is CASSLGLRQETQYF. The CDR3 nucleotides are TGTGCCAGCAGCTTGGGACTCCGACAAGAGACCCAGTACTTC.

The chain employs TRBV28 and TRBJ2-7; 7 bases agree with TRBD1. The germline V gene encodes CDR1 MDHEN and CDR2 SYDVKM. This CDR3 comprises 14 residues. The V segment lost 3 bases and the J segment 7 bases; nucleotides outside the gene matches: 9. The CDR3 DNA sequence: TGTGCCAGCAGTTTTCAAACAGGGGTAGGTGAGCAGTACTTC. Translating gives CASSFQTGVGEQYF. Full variable domain (remainder filled in from reference TRBV28 and TRBJ2-7): DVKVTQSSRYLVKRTGEKVFLECVQDMDHENMFWYRQDPGLGLRLIYFSYDVKMKEKGDIPEGYSVSREKKERFSLILESASTNQTSMYLCASSFQTGVGEQYFGPGTRLTVT.

The chain has TRBV6-1 and TRBJ1-5; no clear D. This CDR3 is built from 15 residues. Looked up from germline, CDR1 is MNHNS and CDR2 is SASEGT. The V end lost 5 bases, the J end lost 2 bases, and 13 bases lay between the germline ends. The CDR3 coding sequence is TGTGCCAGCAGTCCAGAGGGAGGTGGCAATCAGCCCCAGCATTTT. Translated: CASSPEGGGNQPQHF.

The chain has TRBV6-1 and TRBJ2-1; 10 bases are shared with TRBD2. The CDR3 spans 15 residues. V lost 8 bases and J lost 10; bases outside the gene matches: 14. The germline CDR1 and CDR2 sequences are MNHNS and SASEGT. The CDR3 nucleotides read TGTGCCAGCTACTTAAGAAGCGGGAGGGCCGAGGAGCAGTTCTTC. Amino acids: CASYLRSGRAEEQFF.

This chain uses TRBV25-1 with TRBJ2-1; 7 bases align to TRBD2. This CDR3 has 13 amino acids. Germline V lookup: CDR1 MGHDK, CDR2 SYGVNS. J was trimmed by 9 bases and V by 1 base; bases with no gene match: 3. Here the CDR3 DNA reads TGTGCCAGCAGTGAATCGGGGGGAAGTGAGCAGTTCTTC. This sequence encodes CASSESGGSEQFF.

The chain uses TRBV2 and TRBJ2-7; tentatively, D is TRBD2 (5 bases). Trimming cost V 8 bases and J 7 bases, with 21 bases left between them. The CDR3 is made up of 14 amino acids. Germline values: CDR1 SNHLY, CDR2 FYNNEI. For the CDR3, the DNA is TGTGCCAGCGGAAATAATCCGGTTTCGGGAGAGCAGTACTTC. Amino acids: CASGNNPVSGEQYF.

Here the CDR3 reads CASSLPRRGEGGYEQFF. Written as DNA, the CDR3 is TGTGCCAGCAGTTTACCCCGCCGGGGAGAAGGAGGGTATGAGCAGTTCTTC. The chain combines TRBV27 with TRBJ2-1, with D maybe TRBD2 (6 bases). Germline V gene lookup returns CDR1 MNHEY and CDR2 SMNVEV (reference sequence). Deletions cut 2 bases from V and 8 bases from J, with 22 bases between. CDR3 length: 17 residues.

The chain recombines TRBV7-2 with TRBJ1-2, with 8 bases lining up with TRBD1. After removal of 3 bases from V and 7 bases from J, the junction contained 7 bases not matched to a gene. Per germline, CDR1 SGHTA and CDR2 FQGNSA. The length of the CDR3 is 14 residues. The CDR3 loop is CASSLDREALGYTF. In DNA form, the CDR3 reads TGTGCCAGCAGCTTGGACAGGGAGGCTCTTGGCTACACCTTC.

The chain carries TRBV30 and TRBJ2-3, with a tentative D call TRBD2 (6 bases). The CDR3 spans 15 residues. CDR1 GTSNPN and CDR2 SVGIG come from the germline V gene (reference sequence). The V end lost 4 bases, the J end lost 2 bases, and 16 bases lay between the germline ends. For the CDR3, the DNA is TGTGCCTGGACCCCGAGGAGCGGGTTCACAGATACGCAGTATTTT. Translating it yields CAWTPRSGFTDTQYF. Full variable domain (remainder filled in from reference TRBV30 and TRBJ2-3): SQTIHQWPATLVQPVGSPLSLECTVEGTSNPNLYWYRQAAGRGLQLLFYSVGIGQISSEVPQNLSASRPQDRQFILSSKKLLLSDSGFYLCAWTPRSGFTDTQYFGPGTRLTVL.

This clone was counted a single time. The chain couples TRBV27 to TRBJ1-1; no reliable D call. The CDR3 covers 13 residues. CDR1 is MNHEY, CDR2 SMNVEV, per germline (reference sequence). Trimming removed 0 bases from V and 5 bases from J, with 7 bases in between. CDR3 in DNA: TGTGCCAGCAGTTTATCAGGAGGGACTGAAGCTTTCTTT. Translating it yields CASSLSGGTEAFF.

The sample holds a few counts of this clone. The chain joins TRBV5-1 to TRBJ2-5; the D gene is possibly TRBD2 (6 bases). The CDR3 runs 13 residues. Looked up from germline, CDR1 is SGHRS and CDR2 is YFSETQ. Trimming removed 4 bases at V and 2 bases at J, with 9 bases between. CDR3 in DNA: TGCGCCAGCAGCATTAGCGGTCAAGAGACCCAGTACTTC. It encodes CASSISGQETQYF.

The chain links TRBV5-1 to TRBJ2-1, with TRBD2 matching 7 bases. The CDR3 runs to 15 residues. V shed 6 bases and J 2 bases; nucleotides not matched to a gene: 8. Germline lookup yields CDR1 SGHRS and CDR2 YFSETQ. The CDR3 region is CASTLQRDPYNEQFF. The CDR3 DNA follows: TGCGCCAGCACCCTTCAGCGGGACCCCTACAATGAGCAGTTCTTC.

The chain couples TRBV30 to TRBJ1-1; the D gene is possibly TRBD1 (5 bases). V was pared by 2 bases and J by 6 bases, with 10 bases between. Germline lookup yields CDR1 GTSNPN and CDR2 SVGIG (reference sequence). The CDR3 spans 12 residues. In DNA form, the CDR3 reads TGTGCCTGGAGTTTCGTGGGGCCTGAAGCTTTCTTT. Translated, it gives CAWSFVGPEAFF.

The V gene is TRBV30, the J gene TRBJ2-2; the D gene is possibly TRBD1 (6 bases). Germline CDR1 and CDR2: GTSNPN and SVGIG (reference sequence). V was cut by 4 bases and J by 5 bases, with 8 bases left in between. CDR3 size: 12 residues. This CDR3 is CAWTGVTGELFF. In DNA, the CDR3 is TGTGCCTGGACAGGGGTAACCGGGGAGCTGTTTTTT.

V is TRBV7-8 and J is TRBJ1-5; 10 bases match TRBD1. Unmatched junction bases numbered 11, after V lost 3 bases and J lost 6 bases. The CDR3 is made up of 17 amino acids. Germline-derived CDR1 and CDR2 are SGHVS and FQNEAQ. The CDR3 DNA reads TGTGCCAGCAGCTTCTGGCCGACAGGGGGCGCCTTTCAGCCCCAGCATTTT. It yields the protein CASSFWPTGGAFQPQHF.

This clone turned up a few times. The chain employs TRBV5-1 and TRBJ1-2; D possibly corresponds to TRBD1 (5 bases). Germline CDR1 is SGHRS and CDR2 is YFSETQ. The CDR3 has 14 residues. Trimming shortened V by 1 base and J by 1 base, and 8 bases separated the two germline ends. DNA for the CDR3: TGCGCCAGCAGCTTGACGACAGATAACTATGGCTACACCTTC. Its protein is CASSLTTDNYGYTF.

CDR3 nucleotide sequence: TGTGCCAGCGGCCCTGAGCTCACAGTGAACTATGGCTACACCTTC. Translation: CASGPELTVNYGYTF. V gene TRBV28 combines with J gene TRBJ1-2, with D hard to call. The germline V gene encodes CDR1 MDHEN and CDR2 SYDVKM. The CDR3 runs 15 residues. V lost 8 bases, J lost 2 bases, and 18 bases lay in between.

This clone was seen a single time. The chain carries TRBV5-5 and TRBJ2-1, with 8 bases matching TRBD1. Germline CDR1 SGHKS, CDR2 YYEKEE (reference sequence). Trimming removed 4 bases from V and 4 bases from J; junction bases left unmatched: 7. The CDR3 has 15 amino acids. CDR3 nucleotides: TGTGCCAGCAGCCAGACAGGGGTGTCGTACAATGAGCAGTTCTTC. Its protein is CASSQTGVSYNEQFF.

This clone has a single count. J is TRBJ2-7 and V is TRBV28; TRBD2 agrees at 7 bases. Germline assignment: CDR1 MDHEN and CDR2 SYDVKM. The V segment lost 9 bases and the J segment 2 bases; nucleotides outside the gene matches: 13. The length of the CDR3 is 15 residues. The CDR3 sequence is CASRLPGLSPYEQYF. The CDR3 coding sequence is TGTGCCAGTCGGCTTCCGGGACTATCCCCCTACGAGCAGTACTTC.

The chain joins TRBV15 to TRBJ1-4, with 10 positions matching TRBD1. Germline lookup yields CDR1 LNHNV and CDR2 YYDKDF (reference sequence). The V segment lost 5 bases and the J segment 7 bases; nucleotides outside the gene matches: 7. The CDR3 has 15 residues. This chain's CDR3 is CATSLRTGGGEKLFF. The CDR3 bases are TGTGCCACCAGCTTGCGGACAGGGGGAGGTGAAAAACTGTTTTTT.

J is TRBJ1-2 and V is TRBV2, with 7 nucleotides matching TRBD1. This CDR3 has 15 amino acids. Per the germline V gene, CDR1 is SNHLY and CDR2 is FYNNEI. Trimming removed 5 bases from V and 4 bases from J; junction bases left unmatched: 10. The CDR3 spells CASSSTDRAFYGYTF. The CDR3 DNA reads TGTGCCAGCAGTTCCACTGACAGGGCATTCTATGGCTACACCTTC. The variable domain in full, with the rest retrieved from reference TRBV2 and TRBJ1-2, is EPEVTQTPSHQVTQMGQEVILRCVPISNHLYFYWYRQILGQKVEFLVSFYNNEISEKSEIFDDQFSVERPDGSNFTLKIRSTKLEDSAMYFCASSSTDRAFYGYTFGSGTRLTVV.

The gene calls are TRBV19 and TRBJ2-1; 9 nucleotides line up with TRBD2. V gave up 6 bases and J gave up 6 bases; unmatched junction bases: 6. Germline CDR1 and CDR2: LNHDA and SQIVND (reference sequence). The CDR3 consists of 14 residues. The CDR3 protein is CASRSAGGPNEQFF. CDR3 sequence (DNA): TGTGCCAGTAGATCAGCGGGAGGACCCAATGAGCAGTTCTTC.

This chain joins TRBV25-1 and TRBJ1-5; 10 bases agree with TRBD1. Germline CDR1 MGHDK, CDR2 SYGVNS. Trimming removed 1 base from V and 6 bases from J; junction bases left unmatched: 6. This CDR3 has 16 amino acids. The CDR3 DNA follows: TGTGCCAGCAGTGAATCGGGGACAGGGGACTTTCAGCCCCAGCATTTT. The encoded protein is CASSESGTGDFQPQHF.

CDR3 protein: CASSLGVAGDVETQYF. CDR3 bases: TGCGCCAGCAGCTTGGGGGTAGCGGGAGATGTGGAGACCCAGTACTTC. J is TRBJ2-5 and V is TRBV5-1, with 9 bases matching TRBD2. The CDR3 is 16 amino acids. Germline V lookup: CDR1 SGHRS, CDR2 YFSETQ. Trimming removed 0 bases from V and 5 bases from J; junction bases left unmatched: 8. Variable domain in full (rest from reference TRBV5-1 and TRBJ2-5): KAGVTQTPRYLIKTRGQQVTLSCSPISGHRSVSWYQQTPGQGLQFLFEYFSETQRNKGNFPGRFSGRQFSNSRSEMNVSTLELGDSALYLCASSLGVAGDVETQYFGPGTRLLVL.

The V call is TRBV4-1, the J call TRBJ1-1; D may be TRBD1 (5 bases). Germline V gene lookup returns CDR1 MGHRA and CDR2 YSYEKL. V was clipped by 3 bases and J by 1 base, with 9 bases between them. This CDR3 has 14 residues. The CDR3 protein is CASSQVQENTEAFF. Written as DNA, the CDR3 is TGCGCCAGCAGCCAGGTACAGGAGAACACTGAAGCTTTCTTT.

This sequence joins TRBV25-1 and TRBJ2-7; 10 nucleotides line up with TRBD1. Losses at the gene ends were 6 bases for V and 6 bases for J; bases not matched to a gene: 8. CDR1 and CDR2 (germline): MGHDK, SYGVNS. CDR3 length: 14 amino acids. This chain's CDR3 is CASRPGTGVREQYF. The CDR3 nucleotides read TGTGCCAGCAGACCAGGGACAGGGGTGCGCGAGCAGTACTTC.

In nucleotides, the CDR3 is TGTGCCAGCAGTTCTCAAGACAGGTTGGGGAGCGAGCAGTACTTC. Its translation is CASSSQDRLGSEQYF. The rearrangement joins TRBV6-6 to TRBJ2-7; perhaps TRBD1 as D (6 bases). CDR3 length: 15 amino acids. From germline, CDR1 is MNHNY and CDR2 SVGAGI (reference sequence). V shed 4 bases and J shed 6 bases, with 19 bases lying between them.